This paragraph covers one TCR beta chain sequence. This sample is part of a study of T cells in Graves' hyperthyroidism and ophthalmopathy. RNA transcripts were the template for amplifying TCR beta CDR3 regions. The primer set for the first-round RT-PCR of the TCR CDR3 was HTBI. TCRdb used MiXCR to reprocess the multiplex PCR reads, holding one entry per CDR3 protein. The sample contains 500,000 to 650,000 distinct CDR3 sequences, around 50% of which appear only once. Sequenced sample: peripheral blood or thyroid tissue (not recorded which). This receptor was obtained from an adult woman with Graves' disease, either hyperthyroidism or ophthalmopathy (not recorded which).

In nucleotides, the CDR3 is TGCAGCGTCAGGACAAGGCAGGGGACCCAGTACTTC. It encodes CSVRTRQGTQYF. The chain recombines TRBV29-1 with TRBJ2-5; a possible D gene is TRBD1 (5 bases). Trimming left V 6 bases short and J 7 bases short, with 15 bases between. The CDR3 totals 12 residues. CDR1 is SQVTM, CDR2 ANQGSEA, per germline.